Here is one T cell receptor (beta chain) with its context. The antigen remains unidentified. The repertoire was sequenced with immunoSEQ multiplex PCR; TCRdb's copy has only in-frame clones and lacks some. The sample comprises some 480,000 clones, roughly 78% of which are singletons, and over 9.5% rests with the top ten. CDR3 length: 16 residues. Germline V gene data show CDR1 as LNHDA and CDR2 as SQIVND (reference sequence). The V and J ends lost 5 bases and 3 bases, in that order; junction bases with no gene match: 11. The data originate from a study of shared clonotypes between healthy human individuals. General observations from the study: In having few donors, the study represented limited genetic and exposure-history diversity.

The TCR sequence derives from a woman aged 40 to 50 in good health. Some clones in this sample may be carry-over from other donors' samples. Sequencing was carried out using PBMCs. This chain uses TRBV19 with TRBJ2-7; 9 positions agree with TRBD1. The CDR3 DNA reads as TGTGCCAGTAGTGACCACCGACAGGGGGGAAGCTACGAGCAGTACTTC. Translated, it gives CASSDHRQGGSYEQYF.